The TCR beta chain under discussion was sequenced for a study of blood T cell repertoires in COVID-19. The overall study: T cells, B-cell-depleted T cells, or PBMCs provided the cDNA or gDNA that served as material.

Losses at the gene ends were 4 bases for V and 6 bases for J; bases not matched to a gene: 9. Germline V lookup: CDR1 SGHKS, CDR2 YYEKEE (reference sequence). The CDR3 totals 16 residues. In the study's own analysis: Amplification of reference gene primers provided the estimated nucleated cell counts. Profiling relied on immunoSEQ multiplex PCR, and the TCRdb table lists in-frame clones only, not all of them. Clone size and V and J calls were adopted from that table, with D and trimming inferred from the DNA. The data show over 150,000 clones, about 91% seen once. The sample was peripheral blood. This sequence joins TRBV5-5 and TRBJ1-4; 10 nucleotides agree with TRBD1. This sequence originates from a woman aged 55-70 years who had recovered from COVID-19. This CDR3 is CASSPGQGTGDEKLFF. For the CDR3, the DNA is TGTGCCAGCAGCCCCGGACAGGGGACAGGGGATGAAAAACTGTTTTTT.